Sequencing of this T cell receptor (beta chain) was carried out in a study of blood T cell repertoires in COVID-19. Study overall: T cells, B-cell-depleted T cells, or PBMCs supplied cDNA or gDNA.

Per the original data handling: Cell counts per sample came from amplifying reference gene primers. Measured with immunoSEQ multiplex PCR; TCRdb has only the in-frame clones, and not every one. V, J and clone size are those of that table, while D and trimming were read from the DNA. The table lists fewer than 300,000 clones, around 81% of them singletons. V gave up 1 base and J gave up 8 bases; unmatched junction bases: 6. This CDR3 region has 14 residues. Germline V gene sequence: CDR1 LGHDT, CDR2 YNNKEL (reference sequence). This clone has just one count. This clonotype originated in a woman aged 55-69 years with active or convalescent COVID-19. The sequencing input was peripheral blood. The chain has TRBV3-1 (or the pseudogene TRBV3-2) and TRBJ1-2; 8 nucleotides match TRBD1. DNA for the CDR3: TGTGCCAGCAGCCAAGGGACAGGGATGGGCGGCTACACCTTC. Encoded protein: CASSQGTGMGGYTF.